This T cell receptor beta chain was retrieved from a study of blood T cell repertoires in COVID-19. Looking at the study overall: From T cells, B-cell-depleted T cells, or PBMCs came the material, which was cDNA or gDNA.

In the source study's methods: Estimation of nucleated cell counts was performed using reference gene primer amplification. Data came from immunoSEQ multiplex PCR; TCRdb stores just in-frame clones and leaves some out. That table gives V, J and clone size, and the DNA gave D and trimming. The sample has approximately 240,000 clones, roughly 82% seen once. This CDR3 region has 16 residues. Trimming at V came to 5 bases and at J to 5 bases, leaving 9 bases not matched to a gene. CDR1 SGHTA and CDR2 FQGNSA come from the germline V gene. The sample comprised peripheral blood. This sequence was found in a woman in her 40s who had recovered from COVID-19. This sequence joins TRBV7-2 and TRBJ2-5; 12 nucleotides agree with TRBD2. CDR3: CASSPMTSGGMETQYF. CDR3 nucleotides: TGTGCCAGCAGCCCTATGACTAGCGGGGGCATGGAGACCCAGTACTTC.